Below, 17 T cell receptor beta chains from the same sample are listed, as sequenced in a study of blood T cell repertoires in COVID-19 (dated by TCRdb to about 2020). Libraries came from the immunoSEQ multiplex PCR assay. Held by TCRdb, this immuneACCESS table contains in-frame sequences only and omits some clones. Under half of the omission traces to an unresolved V gene where checked; the cause of the rest is unknown. For this sample there are approximately 200,000 clones; approximately 80% appear just once. Together, the top ten hold about 6.9% of the sample. Input material: peripheral blood. Source of these receptors: a human donor with acute or convalescent COVID-19. The donor label of this sample is uncertain.

The chain has TRBV19 and TRBJ1-1, with 10 positions matching TRBD1. Germline lookup yields CDR1 LNHDA and CDR2 SQIVND (reference sequence). V gave up 3 bases and J gave up 5 bases; unmatched junction bases: 3. The CDR3 extends over 14 amino acids. The CDR3 coding sequence is TGTGCCAGTAGTATGGGACAGGGGATTACTGAAGCTTTCTTT. It is translated as CASSMGQGITEAFF.

V is TRBV2 and J is TRBJ2-1, with TRBD2 matching over 12 bases. The CDR3 runs to 13 residues. Germline V gene data show CDR1 as SNHLY and CDR2 as FYNNEI. The V segment lost 9 bases and the J segment 4 bases; nucleotides outside the gene matches: 1. The CDR3 protein is CASLAGGYNEQFF. Here the CDR3 DNA reads TGTGCCAGTCTAGCGGGAGGGTACAATGAGCAGTTCTTC.

This chain joins TRBV7-9 and TRBJ2-5; maybe TRBD2 (5 bases). Germline-derived CDR1 and CDR2 are SEHNR and FQNEAQ (reference sequence). The CDR3 runs 14 residues. V was trimmed by 4 bases and J by 1 base, leaving 10 bases between them. The CDR3 DNA sequence: TGTGCCAGCAGCTCTAGCATCATCCAAGAGACCCAGTACTTC. It specifies CASSSSIIQETQYF.

The chain recombines TRBV11-2 with TRBJ2-3, with TRBD2 identical over 11 bases. The CDR3 is 17 residues long. The V gene end was trimmed by 3 bases and the J gene end by 2 bases; junction bases not matched to a gene: 7. Germline V lookup: CDR1 SGHAT, CDR2 FQNNGV. CDR3 in amino acids: CASSFSTSGTITDTQYF. CDR3 coding DNA: TGTGCCAGCAGCTTCTCGACTAGCGGGACAATCACAGATACGCAGTATTTT.

The gene calls are TRBV9 and TRBJ2-2; 8 nucleotides line up with TRBD2. Per the germline V gene, CDR1 is SGDLS and CDR2 is YYNGEE. V lost 4 bases and J lost 0; bases outside the gene matches: 2. The CDR3 loop spans 15 amino acids. The CDR3 bases are TGTGCCAGCAGCAAACTAGCGGCGAACACCGGGGAGCTGTTTTTT. This encodes CASSKLAANTGELFF.

The chain carries TRBV28 and TRBJ2-7; TRBD2 aligns across 10 bases. The junction had 4 bases not matched to a gene; V was cut back by 2 bases and J by 6 bases. CDR1 MDHEN and CDR2 SYDVKM come from the germline V gene. The CDR3 length is 14 residues. CDR3 sequence (DNA): TGTGCCAGCAGTTTAACTAGCGGGAAGGGCGAGCAGTACTTC. The encoded protein is CASSLTSGKGEQYF.

The chain couples TRBV13 to TRBJ2-7; no definite D call. V lost 4 bases to trimming and J lost 0 bases, with 10 bases between them. The CDR3 totals 14 residues. Germline V gene data show CDR1 as PRHDT and CDR2 as FYEKMQ (reference sequence). This CDR3 reads CASSSSLSSYEQYF. The DNA of the CDR3 is TGTGCCAGCAGCTCCTCCCTGAGCTCCTACGAGCAGTACTTC. Using reference TRBV13 and TRBJ2-7 for the parts outside the CDR3, the full variable domain is AAGVIQSPRHLIKEKRETATLKCYPIPRHDTVYWYQQGPGQDPQFLISFYEKMQSDKGSIPDRFSAQQFSDYHSELNMSSLELGDSALYFCASSSSLSSYEQYFGPGTRLTVT.

This chain uses TRBV10-1 with TRBJ2-1; 9 bases are a match to TRBD2. The CDR3 has 17 amino acids. The V gene end was trimmed by 0 bases and the J gene end by 7 bases; junction bases not matched to a gene: 10. Germline-derived CDR1 and CDR2 are WNHNN and SYGVQD (reference sequence). CDR3 coding DNA: TGCGCCAGCAGTGAGTCTGTACGAGCGGGAGGTTATAATGAGCAGTTCTTC. This sequence encodes CASSESVRAGGYNEQFF.

The rearrangement links TRBV29-1 to TRBJ2-1, with 7 positions matching TRBD1. CDR3 length equals 13 residues. The V gene end was trimmed by 6 bases and the J gene end by 0 bases; junction bases not matched to a gene: 2. The germline V gene encodes CDR1 SQVTM and CDR2 ANQGSEA. The chain's CDR3 is CSVGTDSYNEQFF. CDR3 coding DNA: TGCAGCGTCGGGACAGACTCCTACAATGAGCAGTTCTTC.

V is TRBV19 and J is TRBJ2-7; TRBD2 matches at 14 bases. The V and J ends lost 5 bases and 2 bases, in that order; junction bases with no gene match: 2. The CDR3 consists of 15 residues. Germline CDR1 is LNHDA and CDR2 is SQIVND (reference sequence). CDR3 DNA sequence: TGTGCCAGTAGTGGGACTAGCGGGAGCCCCTACGAGCAGTACTTC. This encodes CASSGTSGSPYEQYF.

This sequence joins TRBV19 and TRBJ1-2, with D uncertain. Germline loops: CDR1 LNHDA, CDR2 SQIVND (reference sequence). CDR3 length equals 13 residues. Trimming shortened V by 1 base and J by 8 bases, and 11 bases separated the two germline ends. CDR3 sequence (DNA): TGTGCCAGTAGTATAGCGGGGATTGGCGGCTACACCTTC. Translated: CASSIAGIGGYTF.

V gene TRBV28 combines with J gene TRBJ1-1, with no clear D. With 2 bases removed from V and 0 bases from J, the gap between germline ends came to 10 bases. The germline gives CDR1 MDHEN, CDR2 SYDVKM. This CDR3 spans 15 amino acids. The CDR3 DNA reads as TGTGCCAGCAGTTTAGGAGGACGGATGAACACTGAAGCTTTCTTT. Residues: CASSLGGRMNTEAFF.

The rearrangement links TRBV14 to TRBJ2-3, with no clear D. V was pared by 4 bases and J by 4 bases, with 15 bases between. Germline-derived CDR1 and CDR2 are SGHDN and FVKESK. The CDR3 contains 15 residues. The DNA of the CDR3 is TGTGCCAGCAGCCGGTACCTAATGGGCGCAGATACGCAGTATTTT. It codes for CASSRYLMGADTQYF.

J is TRBJ1-5 and V is TRBV2; the D is unclear. The CDR3 is 13 amino acids. CDR1 is SNHLY and CDR2 is FYNNEI in the germline V gene. Trimming shortened V by 8 bases and J by 7 bases, and 15 bases separated the two germline ends. The CDR3 loop reads CASEGPLNQPQHF. In nucleotides, the CDR3 is TGTGCCAGCGAGGGCCCTCTAAACCAGCCCCAGCATTTT.

This clone was observed once. The chain links TRBV21-1 to TRBJ1-5; TRBD1 is the table's D call and was not checked against the DNA. TRBV21-1 is a pseudogene locus. This CDR3 is 18 amino acids long. Written as DNA, the CDR3 is TGTGCCAGCAGCAAAGAAGGGGACAGGCGTTATAGCAATCAGCCCCAGCATTTT. It codes for CASSKEGDRRYSNQPQHF.

In this sample, this clone turned up once. In DNA, the CDR3 is TGTGCCAGCAGTTACGACAGGGCGAGATCACCCCTCCACTTT. Amino acids: CASSYDRARSPLHF. V is TRBV6-2 or TRBV6-3 and J is TRBJ1-6; 7 bases match TRBD1. Unmatched junction bases numbered 5, after V lost 2 bases and J lost 10 bases. The CDR3 is 14 amino acids. The V gene's germline CDR1 is MNHEY and CDR2 SVGEGT.

The chain recombines TRBV5-4 with TRBJ2-1; 8 bases align to TRBD2. V trimming: 6 bases; J trimming: 7 bases; junction bases outside the gene matches: 15. This CDR3 region has 16 residues. The V gene's germline CDR1 is SGHNT and CDR2 YYREEE (reference sequence). This chain's CDR3 is CASTSGGQAGANEQFF. The CDR3 DNA sequence: TGTGCCAGCACCTCGGGCGGTCAAGCGGGAGCAAATGAGCAGTTCTTC.